The source of this TCR beta chain is a study of T cell responses to AZD1222 COVID-19 vaccine. Notes on the study in general: Of spike-specific TCRs, nearly half reportedly target regions left unmutated in variants. The sample set comprised mostly white British donors with more females, and clonal diversity was possibly underestimated. Across the whole spike, CD4 TCRs peaked at regions 160-218 and 743-854.

The V gene lost 0 bases and the J gene lost 0 bases, with 9 bases spanning the gap. Germline loops: CDR1 SGHTS, CDR2 YDEGEE. CDR3 length: 15 residues. Sequencing was performed with immunoSEQ multiplex PCR; in TCRdb, only in-frame clones are kept and a portion is missing. The sample carries more than 65,000 clones, approximately 85% recorded once. Second-dose intervals of approximately 4 or approximately 12 weeks were pooled. Notes on this clone: Its antigen is unknown.

This chain links TRBV5-8 with TRBJ1-2; tentative D call: TRBD1 (5 bases). The sequencing used peripheral blood, collected 28 days after the second AZD1222 dose. The sequence was obtained from an adult who received the AZD1222 COVID-19 vaccine. CDR3 sequence: CASSLERQPNYGYTF. DNA for the CDR3: TGTGCCAGCAGCTTGGAACGACAGCCTAACTATGGCTACACCTTC.